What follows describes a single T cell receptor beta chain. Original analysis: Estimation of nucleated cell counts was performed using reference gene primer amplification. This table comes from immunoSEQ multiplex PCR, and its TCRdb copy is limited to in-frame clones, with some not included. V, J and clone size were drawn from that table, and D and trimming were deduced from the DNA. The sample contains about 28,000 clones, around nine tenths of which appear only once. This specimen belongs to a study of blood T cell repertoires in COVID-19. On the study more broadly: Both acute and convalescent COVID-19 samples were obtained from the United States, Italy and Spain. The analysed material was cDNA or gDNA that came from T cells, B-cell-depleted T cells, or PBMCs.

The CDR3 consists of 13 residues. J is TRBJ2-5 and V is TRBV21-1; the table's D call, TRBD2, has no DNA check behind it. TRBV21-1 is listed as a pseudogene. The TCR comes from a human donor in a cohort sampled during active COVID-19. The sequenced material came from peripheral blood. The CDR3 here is CASSKTGGETQYF. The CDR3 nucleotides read TGTGCCAGCAGCAAAACCGGCGGGGAGACCCAGTACTTC.